This T cell receptor beta chain was captured by sequencing in a study of T cell responses to AZD1222 COVID-19 vaccine. Profiling relied on immunoSEQ multiplex PCR, and the TCRdb table lists in-frame clones only, not all of them. The table records approximately 160,000 clones, less than 95% of them present only once. V lost 6 bases, J lost 8 bases, and 14 bases stayed unmatched. The germline V gene has CDR1 SNHLY and CDR2 FYNNEI. This CDR3 has 15 amino acids. This clonotype was sampled from an adult in good health. The specimen was peripheral blood, collected on day 0 of AZD1222 vaccination. This chain connects TRBV2 to TRBJ2-3; 7 nucleotides line up with TRBD2. As DNA, the CDR3 is TGTGCCAGCAGGGAGCTAGCGGAGTGGCCAGGTACGCAGTATTTT. It encodes CASRELAEWPGTQYF.